This is a list of T cell receptor beta chains from one sample in a study of identical twins. One entry per CDR3 protein, called by TCRdb with MiXCR from the 5' RACE reads. Of approximately 890,000 distinct CDR3 sequences in the sample, roughly an eighth were seen once. These data also featured in a second study, about yellow fever vaccine responses in identical twins.

The material sequenced was PBMCs. These receptors were obtained from a woman under 30 in good health. CDR3s include the opening cysteine and the closing phenylalanine or tryptophan. A D gene is named only where the DNA matches it firmly. Clone size is stated in some rows and not others, as once, few, many or a class when expanded.

TRBD2 many TRBJ2-1 TRBV6-1 TGTGCCAGCGCTAGCGGGCAATTCTCCTACAATGAGCAGTTCTTC CASASGQFSYNEQFF
TRBD2 - TRBJ2-7 TRBV28 TGTGCCAGCAGTATCCTCGGGACTAGCGGGAAGAACGAGCAGTACTTC CASSILGTSGKNEQYF
TRBD2 many TRBJ2-2 TRBV10-3 TGTGCCATCAATCAGCGGGAGGGCCCAGGCAACACCGGGGAGCTGTTTTTT CAINQREGPGNTGELFF
- - TRBJ2-7 TRBV6-1 TGTGCCAGCAGTGAAGAACAGGTTGGTGTGGGTGAGCAGTACTTC CASSEEQVGVGEQYF
- many TRBJ2-3 TRBV20-1 TGCAGTGCTTTGACTACCACAGATACGCAGTATTTT CSALTTTDTQYF
- many TRBJ2-1 TRBV4-1 TGCGCCAGCAGTATTAGCTCCTACAATGAGCAGTTCTTC CASSISSYNEQFF
TRBD1 few TRBJ1-5 TRBV19 TGTGCCAGTAGTATCAGGACAGGGGGCAGTCAGCCCCAGCATTTT CASSIRTGGSQPQHF
- - TRBJ2-3 TRBV24-1 TGTGCCACCAGCTCGACACTTTCTAGCACAGATACGCAGTATTTT CATSSTLSSTDTQYF
- many TRBJ1-4 TRBV12-3/TRBV12-4 TGTGCCAGCAGAAGACAGAGCCATGAAAAACTGTTTTTT CASRRQSHEKLFF
TRBD1 - TRBJ1-1 TRBV10-3 TGTGCCATCAGTGATAAACAGGGGTGGTACACTGAAGCTTTCTTT CAISDKQGWYTEAFF
- few TRBJ2-5 TRBV9 TGTGCCAGCAGCGACGGAGCCCGCGAGACCCAGTACTTC CASSDGARETQYF
- once TRBJ2-2 TRBV2 TGTGCCAGCTCGGGGCGGGGAACGAACACCGGGGAGCTGTTTTTT CASSGRGTNTGELFF
- - TRBJ1-2 TRBV6-1 TGTGCCAGCAGTGCACAGAGTACTAACTATGGCTACACCTTC CASSAQSTNYGYTF
TRBD2 few TRBJ2-3 TRBV28 TGTGCCAGCAGTTCCGGACTAGCGGGGGGATTCACAGATACGCAGTATTTT CASSSGLAGGFTDTQYF
- many TRBJ2-1 TRBV4-2 TGTGCCAGCAGCCAAGAATCGGGAGAAGCTTACAATGAGCAGTTCTTC CASSQESGEAYNEQFF
TRBD2 few TRBJ2-1 TRBV28 TGTGCCAGCAGTTTATTTGGGGTGCCTAGCGGGAGCGGAGAGCAGTTCTTC CASSLFGVPSGSGEQFF
- few TRBJ2-3 TRBV20-1 TGCAGTGCCCCAGGGGGGGGAACAAACTCAGATACGCAGTATTTT CSAPGGGTNSDTQYF
- few TRBJ2-3 TRBV10-3 TGTGCCATCAGTGAGTCGGACCGCACAGATACGCAGTATTTT CAISESDRTDTQYF
- few TRBJ2-2 TRBV12-3/TRBV12-4 TGTGCCAGCCGCGTTGGTGGCACCGGGGAGCTGTTTTTT CASRVGGTGELFF
- - TRBJ2-2 TRBV28 TGTGCCACCAGACCCCCCAGAGGGAACACCGGGGAGCTGTTTTTT CATRPPRGNTGELFF
TRBD2 - TRBJ2-3 TRBV5-1 TGCGCCAGCAGCTCGGGACTAGCGGGGGGGCCCTCAGATACGCAGTATTTT CASSSGLAGGPSDTQYF
TRBD2 - TRBJ2-5 TRBV5-8 TGTGCCAGCAGCTTAGGGCTAGCGGGACCCCAAGAGACCCAGTACTTC CASSLGLAGPQETQYF
- many TRBJ1-1 TRBV12-3/TRBV12-4 TGTGCCAGCAGTTTAAATAGGATGAACACTGAAGCTTTCTTT CASSLNRMNTEAFF
TRBD2 - TRBJ2-7 TRBV6-2/TRBV6-3 TGTGCCAGCAGATCGAGCGGGAGGGCAGCCTACGAGCAGTACTTC CASRSSGRAAYEQYF
TRBD1 - TRBJ2-4 TRBV14 TGTGCCAGCAGCCCCCGGGACAGGGGTGCGAAAACCAAAAACATTCAGTACTTC CASSPRDRGAKTKNIQYF